Listed here are 9 T cell receptor beta chains from one sample, sequenced in a study of OX40 agonist ivuxolimab in advanced cancers. Data came from immunoSEQ multiplex PCR; TCRdb stores just in-frame clones and leaves some out. Of under 45,000 clones listed, roughly 78% are singletons. The material was CD4+ or CD8+ T cells sorted from blood, obtained in a trial of the OX40 agonist ivuxolimab. The source of these receptors is an adult with an advanced solid tumor such as melanoma, head and neck, liver or kidney cancer.

The chain has TRBV4-2 and TRBJ1-2; TRBD1 might be the D (5 bases). The CDR3 consists of 15 residues. With 2 bases removed from V and 1 base from J, the gap between germline ends came to 11 bases. Germline V CDR1 and CDR2: LGHNA, YNFKEQ. CDR3 coding DNA: TGTGCCAGCAGCCAACAGGGCTCCCGTAACTATGGCTACACCTTC. This translates into CASSQQGSRNYGYTF.

This clone appeared a few times. The chain is built from TRBV28 and TRBJ1-4; 8 bases fit TRBD1. Per germline, CDR1 MDHEN and CDR2 SYDVKM. The J segment lost 8 bases and the V segment lost 4 bases, leaving 6 bases of the junction unmatched. The CDR3 length is 14 residues. The CDR3 protein is CASSSQGASEKLFF. In DNA, the CDR3 is TGTGCCAGCAGTTCGCAGGGGGCATCGGAAAAACTGTTTTTT.

The gene calls are TRBV19 and TRBJ1-2; no reliable D call. CDR1 is LNHDA, CDR2 SQIVND, per germline (reference sequence). The V gene lost 9 bases and the J gene lost 4 bases, with 18 bases spanning the gap. The CDR3 is 14 amino acids. CDR3 DNA: TGTGCCAGCTGGAGAGGTTTTGCCCCCTATGGCTACACCTTC. Amino acid sequence: CASWRGFAPYGYTF. The complete variable domain, with remaining parts taken from reference TRBV19 and TRBJ1-2, reads DGGITQSPKYLFRKEGQNVTLSCEQNLNHDAMYWYRQDPGQGLRLIYYSQIVNDFQKGDIAEGYSVSREKKESFPLTVTSAQKNPTAFYLCASWRGFAPYGYTFGSGTRLTVV.

V and J are TRBV18 and TRBJ1-1, with D uncertain. The V end was cut by 3 bases, the J end by 4 bases, with 12 bases between. CDR3 size: 14 residues. CDR1 is KGHSH, CDR2 LQKENI, per germline. CDR3 bases: TGTGCCAGCTCACCGGCCGCGCCTCCCACTGAAGCTTTCTTT. Its translation: CASSPAAPPTEAFF. Filled out from reference TRBV18 and TRBJ1-1, the complete variable domain reads NAGVMQNPRHLVRRRGQEARLRCSPMKGHSHVYWYRQLPEEGLKFMVYLQKENIIDESGMPKERFSAEFPKEGPSILRIQQVVRGDSAAYFCASSPAAPPTEAFFGQGTRLTVV.

J is TRBJ2-7 and V is TRBV2; D not resolved. The CDR3 covers 12 residues. V dropped 6 bases and J dropped 1 base, with 7 bases sitting between them. CDR1 is SNHLY, CDR2 FYNNEI, per germline. CDR3 protein: CASRGLSYEQYF. Here the CDR3 DNA reads TGTGCCAGCAGAGGGCTGTCCTACGAGCAGTACTTC. The whole variable domain, remainder taken from reference TRBV2 and TRBJ2-7, is EPEVTQTPSHQVTQMGQEVILRCVPISNHLYFYWYRQILGQKVEFLVSFYNNEISEKSEIFDDQFSVERPDGSNFTLKIRSTKLEDSAMYFCASRGLSYEQYFGPGTRLTVT.

This clone has only one observation. The V and J genes are TRBV11-2 and TRBJ2-7; 11 bases are shared with TRBD2. The CDR3 has 14 amino acids. The germline V gene encodes CDR1 SGHAT and CDR2 FQNNGV. Trimming at V came to 5 bases and at J to 5 bases, leaving 5 bases not matched to a gene. CDR3 amino acids: CASSPELAGDEQYF. CDR3 in DNA: TGTGCCAGCAGCCCAGAACTAGCGGGAGACGAGCAGTACTTC. Full variable domain (remainder filled in from reference TRBV11-2 and TRBJ2-7): EAGVAQSPRYKIIEKRQSVAFWCNPISGHATLYWYQQILGQGPKLLIQFQNNGVVDDSQLPKDRFSAERLKGVDSTLKIQPAKLEDSAVYLCASSPELAGDEQYFGPGTRLTVT.

The chain is built from TRBV4-3 and TRBJ1-1, with D uncertain. Germline CDR1 and CDR2: LGHNA and YSLEER. Trimming stripped 4 bases from V and 4 bases from J, with 10 bases between. The CDR3 has 13 residues. The CDR3 region has the DNA TGCGCCAGCAGCCGGGAAGGTGCCACTGAAGCTTTCTTT. Its translation: CASSREGATEAFF.

This sequence joins TRBV5-1 and TRBJ2-3; the D is unclear. The CDR3 extends over 15 amino acids. Trimming stripped 0 bases from V and 2 bases from J, with 10 bases between. Germline CDR1 and CDR2: SGHRS and YFSETQ. CDR3 residues: CASSLDRMDTDTQYF. The CDR3 region has the DNA TGCGCCAGCAGCTTGGACCGAATGGACACAGATACGCAGTATTTT.

This sequence joins TRBV9 and TRBJ2-2, with D perhaps being TRBD1 or TRBD2 (5 bases each). The CDR3 covers 15 residues. Trimming removed 3 bases from V and 6 bases from J, with 15 bases in between. Germline V lookup: CDR1 SGDLS, CDR2 YYNGEE. CDR3 residues: CASSAGTSNAGELFF. In DNA, the CDR3 is TGTGCCAGCAGCGCGGGGACCAGTAACGCCGGGGAGCTGTTTTTT.